This record covers a single TCR beta chain. Its antigen is unknown. The data are from a study of CD8+ T cells in alopecia areata. Whole-study results and caveats: While patients received tofacitinib, many expanded lesional clones remained present in scalp and blood. Links between baseline CD8+ expansion and response need larger treated cohorts. Lesional scalp, notably in alopecia totalis/universalis, had clonality above that of normal scalp.

Stated treatment: oral pan-JAK inhibitor, 5-10 mg twice daily. Cell sorting was applied to PBMCs, and CD4+ and CD8+ T cells were collected. RNA extraction was followed by reverse transcription into cDNA, which acted as the sequencing template. Sequencing was performed with immunoSEQ multiplex PCR; in TCRdb, only in-frame clones are kept and a portion is missing. The sample shows 150,000 to 200,000 clones, around 60% of them seen only once. The CDR3 is made up of 17 amino acids. CDR1 and CDR2 from the germline V gene are SGHDT and YYEEEE. Trimming took 4 bases from V and 3 from J, leaving 20 bases between them.

This TCR came from a human donor with alopecia areata. This chain connects TRBV5-6 to TRBJ1-5; possibly TRBD1 for D (6 bases). This specimen was CD4+ T cells sorted from blood, taken at week 4, from a patient treated with tofacitinib. CDR3 DNA: TGTGCCAGCAGCCTCTGGGGGGGCCAGAATCTCAATCAGCCCCAGCATTTT. This gives the protein CASSLWGGQNLNQPQHF. Full variable domain (missing parts from reference TRBV5-6 and TRBJ1-5): DAGVTQSPTHLIKTRGQQVTLRCSPKSGHDTVSWYQQALGQGPQFIFQYYEEEERQRGNFPDRFSGHQFPNYSSELNVNALLLGDSALYLCASSLWGGQNLNQPQHFGDGTRLSIL.